What follows are 10 T cell receptor beta chains derived from one specimen sequenced in a study of OX40 agonist ivuxolimab in advanced cancers. Assay: immunoSEQ multiplex PCR; the TCRdb copy retains only in-frame clones and omits some. The sample lists 60,000 to 80,000 clones, 80% to 90% occurring once. Material: CD4+ or CD8+ T cells sorted from blood, obtained in a trial of the OX40 agonist ivuxolimab. The receptors shown here come from an adult with an advanced solid tumor such as melanoma, head and neck, liver or kidney cancer.

The gene calls are TRBV29-1 and TRBJ1-2; 11 bases agree with TRBD1. The ends lost 3 bases at V and 8 bases at J; junction bases unmatched: 2. From germline, CDR1 is SQVTM and CDR2 ANQGSEA. CDR3 length: 12 amino acids. DNA of the CDR3: TGCAGCGTTGAGGACAGGGGGCGAGGCTACACCTTC. It translates to CSVEDRGRGYTF.

The chain recombines TRBV18 with TRBJ2-5; maybe TRBD2 (6 bases). Germline CDR1 is KGHSH and CDR2 is LQKENI. The length of the CDR3 is 13 residues. Trimming removed 6 bases at V and 7 bases at J, with 15 bases between. The CDR3 spells CASSPRRDGTQYF. CDR3 DNA sequence: TGTGCCAGCTCCCCGAGGAGGGACGGGACCCAGTACTTC.

The V and J genes are TRBV18 and TRBJ1-1; D is unclear. V shed 7 bases and J shed 0 bases, with 9 bases lying between them. The CDR3 runs 13 residues. Per germline, CDR1 KGHSH and CDR2 LQKENI. The CDR3 spells CASYSTVNTEAFF. CDR3 DNA: TGTGCCAGCTATTCCACTGTGAACACTGAAGCTTTCTTT.

The gene calls are TRBV7-2 and TRBJ1-5, with no clear D. This CDR3 is built from 15 residues. V was shortened by 1 base and J by 4 bases, with 11 bases between the two germline ends. The germline V gene has CDR1 SGHTA and CDR2 FQGNSA. The DNA of the CDR3 is TGTGCCAGCAGCTTAGATTACAGCTTGAATCAGCCCCAGCATTTT. It yields the protein CASSLDYSLNQPQHF.

This clone has only one observation. The V call is TRBV30, the J call TRBJ1-6; D is ambiguous. V lost 0 bases to trimming and J lost 6 bases, with 9 bases between them. This CDR3 is built from 14 residues. CDR1 and CDR2 from the germline V gene are GTSNPN and SVGIG (reference sequence). CDR3 nucleotide sequence: TGTGCCTGGAGTGTACCTAAGGGTAATTCACCCCTCCACTTT. Its translation: CAWSVPKGNSPLHF. Full variable domain (outside the CDR3, taken from reference TRBV30 and TRBJ1-6): SQTIHQWPATLVQPVGSPLSLECTVEGTSNPNLYWYRQAAGRGLQLLFYSVGIGQISSEVPQNLSASRPQDRQFILSSKKLLLSDSGFYLCAWSVPKGNSPLHFGNGTRLTVT.

The CDR3 here is CASGTGEVQPQHF. In nucleotides, the CDR3 is TGTGCCAGCGGGACAGGGGAGGTACAGCCCCAGCATTTT. This chain uses TRBV9 with TRBJ1-5, with 10 bases fitting TRBD1. After removal of 7 bases from V and 7 bases from J, the junction contained 5 bases not matched to a gene. This CDR3 region has 13 residues. Germline assignment: CDR1 SGDLS and CDR2 YYNGEE.

The rearrangement links TRBV29-1 to TRBJ1-1; D unresolved. Germline lookup yields CDR1 SQVTM and CDR2 ANQGSEA. This CDR3 spans 10 amino acids. The V end lost 7 bases, the J end lost 7 bases, and 10 bases lay between the germline ends. The CDR3 protein is CSAWPGEAFF. The CDR3 bases are TGCAGCGCCTGGCCGGGTGAAGCTTTCTTT. Full variable domain (rest looked up from reference TRBV29-1 and TRBJ1-1): SAVISQKPSRDICQRGTSLTIQCQVDSQVTMMFWYRQQPGQSLTLIATANQGSEATYESGFVIDKFPISRPNLTFSTLTVSNMSPEDSSIYLCSAWPGEAFFGQGTRLTVV.

The chain is built from TRBV6-6 and TRBJ1-2; 9 bases map to TRBD1. The germline gives CDR1 MNHNY, CDR2 SVGAGI (reference sequence). V dropped 5 bases and J dropped 4; count of bases not matched to a gene: 8. The CDR3 length is 15 residues. The CDR3 reads CASSPGQGTPYGYTF. For the CDR3, the DNA is TGTGCCAGCAGTCCAGGACAGGGGACCCCCTATGGCTACACCTTC.

The chain is built from TRBV4-3 and TRBJ2-6, with D hard to call. Germline V gene data show CDR1 as LGHNA and CDR2 as YSLEER. The V end lost 0 bases, the J end lost 3 bases, and 3 bases lay between the germline ends. The CDR3 contains 14 residues. The CDR3 region has the DNA TGCGCCAGCAGCCAAGAGGGTGGGGCCAACGTCCTGACTTTC. As protein: CASSQEGGANVLTF.

The J gene is TRBJ2-1, the V gene TRBV7-2; 9 bases map to TRBD2. From germline, CDR1 is SGHTA and CDR2 FQGNSA. The CDR3 totals 17 residues. The J segment lost 0 bases and the V segment lost 2 bases, leaving 5 bases of the junction unmatched. This CDR3 reads CASSLRAGGSSYNEQFF. The CDR3 bases are TGTGCCAGCAGCTTACGAGCGGGGGGTTCCTCCTACAATGAGCAGTTCTTC.